A selection of T cell receptor beta chains follows, all from one sample in a study of blood T cell repertoires in COVID-19. Some clones are missing from TCRdb's copy, which holds only in-frame ones; the method was immunoSEQ multiplex PCR. The table records approximately 82,000 clones, around 88% of them present only once. The source material was peripheral blood. All receptors come from a woman aged 60 to 75 with acute or convalescent COVID-19. The conserved cysteine and the conserved F or W are not part of the CDR3 here.

j_gene,v_gene,CDR3aa
TRBJ2-3,TRBV30,AWSVIAVTDTQY
TRBJ2-7,TRBV6-5,ASSQRERYEQY
TRBJ2-1,TRBV7-2,ASSLSSREQF
TRBJ2-5,TRBV12-3/TRBV12-4,ASSGGRFETQY
TRBJ1-2,TRBV30,AWNRQGSNYGYT
TRBJ1-3,TRBV9,ASSDRTGSGNTIY
TRBJ2-7,TRBV11-3,ASSLAPSGMLYEQY
TRBJ2-7,TRBV7-9,ASSAAGVTYEQY
TRBJ2-7,TRBV6-4,ASSDGAGGPREQY
TRBJ2-2,TRBV15,ATSRGTGYTGELF